This entry lists 32 T cell receptor beta chains sequenced from one sample in a study of vaccination effects on CD4 cells after COVID-19. Their antigens are not known. The data were produced by immunoSEQ multiplex PCR, yet TCRdb's version contains in-frame clones alone and is incomplete. The sample carries tens of thousands of clones, under 85% recorded once. The culture ran for roughly ten days before CD4+ T cells were isolated. This specimen was CD4+ T cells from PBMCs cultured without peptide, taken before COVID-19 vaccination. Receptors were obtained from a human donor who had a prior SARS-CoV-2 infection.

The genes are TRBV7-2 and TRBJ2-7; unclear D gene. Germline V CDR1 and CDR2: SGHTA, FQGNSA. V dropped 8 bases and J dropped 1 base, with 9 bases sitting between them. The CDR3 is 12 residues long. The DNA of the CDR3 is TGTGCCAGCGTCTCGATATCCTACGAGCAGTACTTC. Its translation is CASVSISYEQYF.

The chain links TRBV12-5 to TRBJ2-6; no firm D call. In germline, CDR1 is LGHNT, CDR2 FRNRAP. The CDR3 is 15 residues long. The V and J ends lost 4 bases and 2 bases respectively, with 9 bases between them. CDR3 amino acids: CASGSLEAGANVLTF. DNA for the CDR3: TGTGCTAGTGGTTCCTTAGAGGCTGGGGCCAACGTCCTGACTTTC.

This chain uses TRBV15 with TRBJ2-1; 9 bases are a match to TRBD2. CDR1 LNHNV and CDR2 YYDKDF come from the germline V gene (reference sequence). V shed 0 bases, J shed 4 bases, and the junction held 4 bases outside the gene matches. The CDR3 extends over 16 amino acids. This CDR3 is CATSRDRLAGYNEQFF. CDR3 nucleotide sequence: TGTGCCACCAGCAGAGATCGCCTAGCGGGATACAATGAGCAGTTCTTC.

This clone turned up a few times. The chain recombines TRBV27 with TRBJ1-4; D call uncertain. CDR1 and CDR2 from the germline V gene are MNHEY and SMNVEV (reference sequence). V gave up 2 bases and J gave up 0 bases, with 16 bases separating them. The CDR3 has 18 residues. CDR3 in DNA: TGTGCCAGCAGTTTAGCAGCGCCGGGCCACTCAACTAATGAAAAACTGTTTTTT. Its protein product is CASSLAAPGHSTNEKLFF.

This clone was counted a few times. This chain joins TRBV16 and TRBJ1-5; D gene unclear. From germline, CDR1 is KGHSY and CDR2 FQNENV. The CDR3 length is 14 residues. V gave up 1 base and J gave up 0 bases, with 4 bases separating them. This chain's CDR3 is CASSQYPSNQPQHF. Written as DNA, the CDR3 is TGTGCCAGCAGCCAATACCCTAGCAATCAGCCCCAGCATTTT. The full variable domain, rest sourced from reference TRBV16 and TRBJ1-5, is GEEVAQTPKHLVRGEGQKAKLYCAPIKGHSYVFWYQQVLKNEFKFLISFQNENVFDETGMPKERFSAKCLPNSPCSLEIQATKLEDSAVYFCASSQYPSNQPQHFGDGTRLSIL.

CDR3 sequence reads: CASSQDNSVSQYF. DNA of the CDR3: TGTGCCAGCAGCCAAGATAACAGCGTTTCTCAGTACTTC. The chain joins TRBV3-1 (or the pseudogene TRBV3-2) to TRBJ2-5; D unclear. Trimming pared 0 bases from V and 11 bases from J, leaving 13 bases between. The V gene's germline CDR1 is LGHDT and CDR2 YNNKEL (reference sequence). CDR3 length: 13 amino acids.

DNA of the CDR3: TGCAGCGTGGATAGCGGGGGCACAGATACGCAGTATTTT. It encodes CSVDSGGTDTQYF. The chain uses TRBV29-1 and TRBJ2-3; 8 bases line up with TRBD2. The germline V gene has CDR1 SQVTM and CDR2 ANQGSEA. CDR3 length: 13 residues. V lost 6 bases, J lost 1 base, and 3 bases stayed unmatched.

In DNA, the CDR3 is TGTGCCAGCAGTTACGAGCGTTCTGGCAATCAGCCCCAGCATTTT. Protein sequence: CASSYERSGNQPQHF. The V call is TRBV6-5, the J call TRBJ1-5, with D uncertain. Trimming cost V 2 bases and J 2 bases, with 10 bases left between them. The CDR3 has 15 amino acids. Per germline, CDR1 MNHEY and CDR2 SVGAGI.

This chain links TRBV7-2 with TRBJ2-7, with 8 bases identical to TRBD1. CDR1 and CDR2 (germline): SGHTA, FQGNSA. The CDR3 contains 13 residues. V shed 1 base and J 6 bases; nucleotides not matched to a gene: 2. The CDR3 loop is CASSLGQGREQYF. The CDR3 DNA reads TGTGCCAGCAGCTTAGGACAGGGGCGCGAGCAGTACTTC.

This clone was recorded once. This chain links TRBV5-8 with TRBJ2-5; 8 positions agree with TRBD1. Trimming removed 4 bases from V and 4 bases from J; junction bases left unmatched: 12. This CDR3 has 16 residues. CDR1 is SGHTS and CDR2 is YDEGEE in the germline V gene. CDR3 region: CASSPIDRGRVETQYF. The CDR3 region has the DNA TGTGCCAGCAGCCCGATAGACAGGGGTAGAGTAGAGACCCAGTACTTC.

This clone came up a few times. The V and J genes are TRBV5-1 and TRBJ2-7; D unclear. V was shortened by 3 bases and J by 3 bases, with 13 bases between the two germline ends. CDR3 length: 14 residues. Germline CDR1 reads SGHRS; CDR2 reads YFSETQ. The CDR3 DNA sequence: TGCGCCAGCAGCTACCGGCTTTCTAGCTACGAGCAGTACTTC. Translated, it gives CASSYRLSSYEQYF.

This clone was observed once. The chain carries TRBV5-4 and TRBJ1-2, with D unclear. Trimming removed 1 base from V and 4 bases from J, with 14 bases in between. The V gene's germline CDR1 is SGHNT and CDR2 YYREEE (reference sequence). The CDR3 is 15 amino acids. The CDR3 DNA sequence: TGTGCCAGCAGCTTGTCGACCCCGGTCGGCTATGGCTACACCTTC. Protein product: CASSLSTPVGYGYTF.

This clone showed up just a few times. V gene TRBV4-2 combines with J gene TRBJ1-4; D might be TRBD1 (5 bases). Germline CDR1 reads LGHNA; CDR2 reads YNFKEQ. This CDR3 is built from 14 residues. With 4 bases removed from V and 8 bases from J, the gap between germline ends came to 14 bases. In nucleotides, the CDR3 is TGTGCCAGCAGCCTTCGACAGAGTTGGGAAAAACTGTTTTTT. Its translation is CASSLRQSWEKLFF.

The sample holds one count of this clone. V usage is TRBV7-2 and J usage is TRBJ2-1; D possibly corresponds to TRBD1 (5 bases). Between the trimmed V and J ends, which lost 2 bases and 5 bases, there was a span of 16 bases. Germline-derived CDR1 and CDR2 are SGHTA and FQGNSA. The CDR3 length is 16 residues. DNA for the CDR3: TGTGCCAGCAGCTTATTTGTGGGGCGTTCGGACAATGAGCAGTTCTTC. This codes for CASSLFVGRSDNEQFF.

This clone is a singleton in its sample. The chain is built from TRBV19 and TRBJ1-5; the match to TRBD1 covers 7 bases. CDR1 and CDR2 from the germline V gene are LNHDA and SQIVND (reference sequence). CDR3 length: 15 residues. V was pared by 3 bases and J by 6 bases, with 8 bases of the junction left unmatched. In DNA form, the CDR3 reads TGTGCCAGTAGTATCGGACAGGTCGGGGGTCAGCCCCAGCATTTT. Its protein is CASSIGQVGGQPQHF.

J is TRBJ2-7 and V is TRBV7-2; 13 bases match TRBD2. The germline V gene has CDR1 SGHTA and CDR2 FQGNSA. Trimming removed 5 bases from V and 5 bases from J; junction bases left unmatched: 3. This CDR3 has 14 amino acids. The CDR3 nucleotides are TGTGCCAGCAGCCCTGGACTAGCGGGAGACGAGCAGTACTTC. As protein: CASSPGLAGDEQYF.

This chain connects TRBV3-1 (or the pseudogene TRBV3-2) to TRBJ2-7, with 10 bases matching TRBD2. V was clipped by 2 bases and J by 4 bases; unmatched bases: 11. The length of the CDR3 is 17 residues. Germline V CDR1 and CDR2: LGHDT, YNNKEL (reference sequence). The CDR3 DNA reads as TGTGCCAGCAGCCAACGACCGGGACTAGCGAACCCATACGAGCAGTACTTC. As protein: CASSQRPGLANPYEQYF.

The chain carries TRBV3-1 (or the pseudogene TRBV3-2) and TRBJ1-1, with TRBD1 identical over 9 bases. CDR3 length: 14 residues. The J segment lost 5 bases and the V segment lost 6 bases, leaving 7 bases of the junction unmatched. Germline CDR1 and CDR2: LGHDT and YNNKEL (reference sequence). The CDR3 loop is CASRRQGEGTEAFF. The CDR3 DNA sequence: TGTGCCAGCAGGAGACAGGGGGAAGGAACTGAAGCTTTCTTT.

This chain links TRBV29-1 with TRBJ2-7; D not resolved. The CDR3 is made up of 18 amino acids. V lost 2 bases and J lost 5, with 28 bases in between. Looked up from germline, CDR1 is SQVTM and CDR2 is ANQGSEA. CDR3 region: CSVEPWHVDAMIFHEQYF. The CDR3 DNA sequence: TGCAGCGTTGAACCTTGGCATGTGGATGCTATGATATTTCACGAGCAGTACTTC.

The rearrangement links TRBV12-5 to TRBJ2-3; 8 bases are shared with TRBD2. The germline gives CDR1 LGHNT, CDR2 FRNRAP. With V trimmed by 0 bases and J by 4 bases, 9 bases remained unmatched. CDR3 length: 17 amino acids. This CDR3 is CASGLVSGNLAADTQYF. The DNA for the CDR3 is TGTGCTAGTGGTTTGGTTAGCGGGAATCTAGCGGCAGATACGCAGTATTTT.

The V and J genes are TRBV6-1 and TRBJ1-2; D is possibly TRBD1 (6 bases). Germline-derived CDR1 and CDR2 are MNHNS and SASEGT. V was trimmed by 3 bases and J by 8 bases, leaving 13 bases between them. This CDR3 region has 13 residues. The CDR3 coding sequence is TGTGCCAGCAGTGATTTCGGTGACAGGGGCTACACCTTC. Translating gives CASSDFGDRGYTF.

The chain uses TRBV5-5 and TRBJ1-1; maybe TRBD1 (5 bases). CDR1 is SGHKS and CDR2 is YYEKEE in the germline V gene (reference sequence). V was trimmed by 7 bases and J by 3 bases, leaving 7 bases between them. CDR3 length: 11 amino acids. CDR3 in DNA: TGTGCCAGCGGGGGTTACACTGAAGCTTTCTTT. Translating it yields CASGGYTEAFF.

This clone was detected only a few times. DNA of the CDR3: TGTGCCAGCAGCGTCGACAGGGGGAGCTATGGCTACACCTTC. Translating it yields CASSVDRGSYGYTF. The V and J genes are TRBV9 and TRBJ1-2; the match to TRBD1 covers 9 bases. Trimming removed 2 bases from V and 4 bases from J; junction bases left unmatched: 3. The CDR3 consists of 14 residues. Germline V gene lookup returns CDR1 SGDLS and CDR2 YYNGEE.

The chain has TRBV12-5 and TRBJ2-1; D not resolved. The CDR3 is made up of 15 amino acids. Per the germline V gene, CDR1 is LGHNT and CDR2 is FRNRAP. Trimming left V 0 bases short and J 9 bases short, with 15 bases between. The CDR3 loop is CASGLVTLFYGEQFF. CDR3 sequence (DNA): TGTGCTAGTGGTTTGGTGACCCTGTTTTACGGTGAGCAGTTCTTC. Drawing the rest from reference TRBV12-5 and TRBJ2-1, the complete variable domain is DARVTQTPRHKVTEMGQEVTMRCQPILGHNTVFWYRQTMMQGLELLAYFRNRAPLDDSGMPKDRFSAEMPDATLATLKIQPSEPRDSAVYFCASGLVTLFYGEQFFGPGTRLTVL.

The genes are TRBV19 and TRBJ2-3, with TRBD2 matching over 11 bases. V dropped 6 bases and J dropped 8; count of bases not matched to a gene: 4. Looked up from germline, CDR1 is LNHDA and CDR2 is SQIVND (reference sequence). There are 13 residues in the CDR3. CDR3 sequence: CASRLAGARTQYF. The CDR3 nucleotides are TGTGCCAGTAGACTAGCGGGAGCACGTACGCAGTATTTT.

About this clone: A much larger clone differs by one base, so this may be a read error. Different DNA sequences within this sample yield the same CDR3. The chain combines TRBV11-3 with TRBJ2-7; 10 nucleotides align to TRBD1. The CDR3 has 16 residues. V gave up 0 bases and J gave up 2 bases; unmatched junction bases: 4. Germline lookup yields CDR1 SGHNT and CDR2 YENEEA. The CDR3, as DNA: TGTGCCAGCAGCTTAGAACGGACAGGGGGGGCCTACGAGCAGTACTTC. Translated: CASSLERTGGAYEQYF.

The chain carries TRBV5-4 and TRBJ1-2; 9 bases fit TRBD1. The CDR3 extends over 14 amino acids. Per the germline V gene, CDR1 is SGHNT and CDR2 is YYREEE (reference sequence). V dropped 1 base and J dropped 6; count of bases not matched to a gene: 4. The CDR3 nucleotides read TGTGCCAGCAGCTTGTTTGGGACAGGGAATGGCTACACCTTC. Translating it yields CASSLFGTGNGYTF.

This clone came up a few times. V is TRBV7-9 and J is TRBJ2-3, with 10 bases lining up with TRBD1. V dropped 3 bases and J dropped 4; count of bases not matched to a gene: 4. Looked up from germline, CDR1 is SEHNR and CDR2 is FQNEAQ (reference sequence). The CDR3 has 15 amino acids. The CDR3 region is CASSFGDRGPDTQYF. DNA of the CDR3: TGTGCCAGCAGCTTTGGGGACAGGGGCCCAGATACGCAGTATTTT.

The chain links TRBV5-1 to TRBJ2-2, with 9 nucleotides matching TRBD1. Germline loops: CDR1 SGHRS, CDR2 YFSETQ. The V gene end was trimmed by 5 bases and the J gene end by 7 bases; junction bases not matched to a gene: 6. The CDR3 extends over 14 amino acids. The CDR3 DNA follows: TGCGCCAGCAGAAGGGGGACAGGGTTCGGGGAGCTGTTTTTT. Encoded protein: CASRRGTGFGELFF.

This clone was counted between two and nine times. The chain carries TRBV2 and TRBJ2-7, with unresolved D. Trimming cost V 5 bases and J 5 bases, with 7 bases left between them. The CDR3 contains 11 residues. The germline CDR1 and CDR2 sequences are SNHLY and FYNNEI. As DNA, the CDR3 is TGTGCCAGCAGTTTCACCCACGAGCAGTACTTC. It is translated as CASSFTHEQYF.

The CDR3 bases are TGTGCCAGCAGTTCTCGACGGCTCCCTCTTGAAAAACTGTTTTTT. This sequence encodes CASSSRRLPLEKLFF. The gene calls are TRBV6-6 and TRBJ1-4; D ambiguous. From germline, CDR1 is MNHNY and CDR2 SVGAGI (reference sequence). The CDR3 spans 15 residues. The V end lost 4 bases, the J end lost 7 bases, and 16 bases lay between the germline ends.

The V call is TRBV20-1, the J call TRBJ1-2; 7 positions match TRBD1. The CDR3 length is 11 residues. Trimming cost V 6 bases and J 5 bases; bases outside gene matches: 3. Germline V CDR1 and CDR2: DFQATT, SNEGSKA (reference sequence). The CDR3 reads CSASTGYGYTF. In nucleotides, the CDR3 is TGCAGTGCCTCGACAGGGTATGGCTACACCTTC.